The 8 T cell receptor beta chains below were found in one sample sequenced in a study of control samples from healthy donors and cancer patients. Profiled with immunoSEQ multiplex PCR; TCRdb holds only in-frame clones, not every one. The sample lists roughly 100,000 clones; about 83% were seen once. Material for sequencing was blood. Receptors originate from a woman aged 45-65 years in good health.

The chain links TRBV18 to TRBJ2-7; D gene unclear. Germline V gene data show CDR1 as KGHSH and CDR2 as LQKENI. Trimming took off 1 base at V and 0 bases at J, with 10 bases between the two ends. This CDR3 has 15 amino acids. The CDR3 spells CASSPQAESSYEQYF. Written as DNA, the CDR3 is TGTGCCAGCTCACCACAGGCCGAAAGCTCCTACGAGCAGTACTTC.

The chain carries TRBV29-1 and TRBJ1-2, with no clear D. Deletions cut 3 bases from V and 4 bases from J, with 12 bases between. Germline V CDR1 and CDR2: SQVTM, ANQGSEA. The CDR3 is 13 residues long. The CDR3, as DNA: TGCAGCGTTGATAGTAATCGGGGCTATGGCTACACCTTC. Its translation is CSVDSNRGYGYTF. The whole variable domain, filled in from reference TRBV29-1 and TRBJ1-2, reads SAVISQKPSRDICQRGTSLTIQCQVDSQVTMMFWYRQQPGQSLTLIATANQGSEATYESGFVIDKFPISRPNLTFSTLTVSNMSPEDSSIYLCSVDSNRGYGYTFGSGTRLTVV.

This chain connects TRBV28 to TRBJ1-2; tentative D call: TRBD1 (6 bases). This CDR3 is 16 amino acids long. With 5 bases removed from V and 5 bases from J, the gap between germline ends came to 21 bases. Germline CDR1 is MDHEN and CDR2 is SYDVKM. CDR3 bases: TGTGCCAGCAGTGTAGGGGGAGTAGGGGCGTTTTATGGCTACACCTTC. This translates into CASSVGGVGAFYGYTF.

V gene TRBV27 combines with J gene TRBJ1-4, with 7 positions matching TRBD1. Unmatched junction bases numbered 15, after V lost 4 bases and J lost 4 bases. The germline gives CDR1 MNHEY, CDR2 SMNVEV (reference sequence). This CDR3 is 18 amino acids long. CDR3 sequence: CASSSPGQIHRGNEKLFF. CDR3 nucleotides: TGTGCCAGCAGTTCGCCGGGACAGATACATCGAGGTAATGAAAAACTGTTTTTT.

The chain links TRBV24-1 to TRBJ2-3; 9 bases map to TRBD1. The junction had 8 bases not matched to a gene; V was cut back by 4 bases and J by 4 bases. This CDR3 region has 16 residues. The germline gives CDR1 KGHDR, CDR2 SFDVKD. The CDR3 protein is CATSDPGTGTADTQYF. The CDR3 DNA sequence: TGTGCCACCAGTGACCCCGGGACAGGGACCGCAGATACGCAGTATTTT.

This clone appeared a single time. The chain combines TRBV6-5 with TRBJ1-1; the D is unclear. Deletions cut 8 bases from V and 1 base from J, with 5 bases between. Looked up from germline, CDR1 is MNHEY and CDR2 is SVGAGI. This CDR3 has 11 residues. The chain's CDR3 is CASRGNTEAFF. CDR3 nucleotide sequence: TGTGCCAGCCGAGGGAACACTGAAGCTTTCTTT.

The rearrangement links TRBV6-6 to TRBJ1-5; no clear D. Germline V CDR1 and CDR2: MNHNY, SVGAGI (reference sequence). This CDR3 region has 12 residues. The V end lost 2 bases, the J end lost 4 bases, and 3 bases lay between the germline ends. The CDR3 nucleotides read TGTGCCAGCAGTTACATGAATCAGCCCCAGCATTTT. Translated, it gives CASSYMNQPQHF.

The chain employs TRBV4-2 and TRBJ1-3; D is unresolved. V shed 3 bases and J shed 0 bases, with 9 bases lying between them. The CDR3 contains 15 residues. Per the germline V gene, CDR1 is LGHNA and CDR2 is YNFKEQ. The CDR3 region has the DNA TGTGCCAGCAGCCAGACACAGCTCTCTGGAAACACCATATATTTT. This gives the protein CASSQTQLSGNTIYF.